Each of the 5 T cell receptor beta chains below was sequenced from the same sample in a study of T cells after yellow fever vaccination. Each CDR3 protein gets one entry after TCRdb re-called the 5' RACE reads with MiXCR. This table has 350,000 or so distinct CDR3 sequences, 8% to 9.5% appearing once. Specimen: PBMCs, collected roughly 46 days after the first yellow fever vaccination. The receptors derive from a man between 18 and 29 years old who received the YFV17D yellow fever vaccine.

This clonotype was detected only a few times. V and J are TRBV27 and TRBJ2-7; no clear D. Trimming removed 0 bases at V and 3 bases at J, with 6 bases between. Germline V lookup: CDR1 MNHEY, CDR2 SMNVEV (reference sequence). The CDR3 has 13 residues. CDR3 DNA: TGTGCCAGCAGTTTATCCGGAGACTACGAGCAGTACTTC. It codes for CASSLSGDYEQYF.

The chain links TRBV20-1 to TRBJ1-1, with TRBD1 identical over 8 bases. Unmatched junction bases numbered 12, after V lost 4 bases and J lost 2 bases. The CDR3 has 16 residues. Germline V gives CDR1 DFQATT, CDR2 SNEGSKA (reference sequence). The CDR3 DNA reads TGCAGTGCTACACGAGCACATCAGGGGGCAAACACTGAAGCTTTCTTT. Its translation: CSATRAHQGANTEAFF.

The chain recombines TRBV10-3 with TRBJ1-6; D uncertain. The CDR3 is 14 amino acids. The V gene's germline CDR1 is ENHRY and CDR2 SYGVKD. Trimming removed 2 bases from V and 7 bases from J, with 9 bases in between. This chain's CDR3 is CAISEMGSNSPLHF. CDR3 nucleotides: TGTGCCATCAGTGAGATGGGGTCCAATTCACCCCTCCACTTT.

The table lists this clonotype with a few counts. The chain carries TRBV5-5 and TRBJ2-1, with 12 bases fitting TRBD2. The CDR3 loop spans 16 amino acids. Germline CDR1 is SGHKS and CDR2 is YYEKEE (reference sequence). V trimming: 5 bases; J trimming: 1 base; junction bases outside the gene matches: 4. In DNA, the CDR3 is TGTGCCAGCAGTCGACTAGCGGGGGTGTCCTACAATGAGCAGTTCTTC. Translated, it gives CASSRLAGVSYNEQFF.

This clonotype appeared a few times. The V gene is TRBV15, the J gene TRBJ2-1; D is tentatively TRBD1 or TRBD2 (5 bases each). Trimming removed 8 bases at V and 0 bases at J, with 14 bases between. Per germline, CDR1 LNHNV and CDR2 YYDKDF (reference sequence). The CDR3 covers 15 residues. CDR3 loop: CATRGEGTSYNEQFF. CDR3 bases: TGTGCCACCCGAGGTGAAGGGACCTCCTACAATGAGCAGTTCTTC.